This TCR beta chain was sequenced during a study of glioma-infiltrating T cells after dendritic cell vaccination. CDR1 and CDR2 from the germline V gene are MGHRA and YSYEKL. The CDR3 length is 16 residues. Trimming removed 0 bases from V and 3 bases from J; junction bases left unmatched: 4. This table comes from immunoSEQ multiplex PCR, and its TCRdb copy is limited to in-frame clones, with some not included. This sample yields around 90,000 clones, of which 75% to 85% are seen a single time; 2.1% belongs to the top ten. Time point reported: after dendritic cell vaccination, including at tumor progression/relapse.

J is TRBJ2-2 and V is TRBV4-1; 7 bases fit TRBD2. The source of this sequence is a human donor with glioblastoma. The sequenced sample was blood, obtained after dendritic cell vaccination. CDR3 sequence: CASSQEGGAHTGELFF. The CDR3 nucleotides are TGCGCCAGCAGCCAAGAGGGAGGGGCCCACACCGGGGAGCTGTTTTTT.